What follows is one TCR beta chain and its context. What it binds is unknown. The CDR3 has 18 amino acids. CDR1 SGDLS and CDR2 YYNGEE come from the germline V gene. V was shortened by 0 bases and J by 0 bases, with 13 bases between the two germline ends. This entry comes from a study of shared clonotypes between healthy human individuals. Study-level background: CD4 naive and memory got three plates each, CD8 naive two, CD8 memory one. Whole-study results and caveats: Measured sharing among donors was expected to vary with sequencing depth.

Per the original data handling: ImmunoSEQ yielded junction-only sequences lacking quality scores, so filtering differed. The data were produced by immunoSEQ multiplex PCR, yet TCRdb's version contains in-frame clones alone and is incomplete. That table supplies the V and J calls and clone size; D and trimming were determined from the DNA. There are 2 million to 3 million clones in the sample; over 85% occur only once, and roughly 0.39% lies in the top ten. This sequence was found in a man younger than 30 in good health. Some clones in this sample may be carry-over from other donors' samples. The chain is built from TRBV9 and TRBJ2-6, with D uncertain. Input material: naive CD4+ T cells from PBMCs. Sample subset: CD45RA+ positively selected. CDR3 protein: CASSVDPSLISGANVLTF. CDR3 in DNA: TGTGCCAGCAGCGTAGATCCCTCGCTGATCTCTGGGGCCAACGTCCTGACTTTC.